This T cell receptor beta chain emerged from a study of graft-versus-host responses after intestinal transplantation. Across the study: After anti-thymocyte globulin induction, recipients took tacrolimus and steroids for around 3 years. Study outcomes and limitations: GvH clones appeared in recipient marrow, some first in ileum or blood.

Assay: immunoSEQ multiplex PCR; the TCRdb copy retains only in-frame clones and omits some. In the table there are 85,000 to 130,000 clones, roughly 87% of which are singletons. The CDR3 has 15 amino acids. Trimming removed 3 bases from V and 2 bases from J, with 13 bases in between. Germline values: CDR1 MGHRA, CDR2 YSYEKL. As to this clone: Antigen: not known.

The source is a human donor who received an intestinal transplant. The starting material was unstimulated CD4+ T cells sorted from spleen or lymph node cells, obtained before intestinal transplant. V gene TRBV4-1 combines with J gene TRBJ1-2, with D perhaps matching TRBD1 (6 bases). CDR3 DNA sequence: TGCGCCAGCAGCCACGTAAAAACAGGGAACTATGGCTACACCTTC. The encoded protein is CASSHVKTGNYGYTF.